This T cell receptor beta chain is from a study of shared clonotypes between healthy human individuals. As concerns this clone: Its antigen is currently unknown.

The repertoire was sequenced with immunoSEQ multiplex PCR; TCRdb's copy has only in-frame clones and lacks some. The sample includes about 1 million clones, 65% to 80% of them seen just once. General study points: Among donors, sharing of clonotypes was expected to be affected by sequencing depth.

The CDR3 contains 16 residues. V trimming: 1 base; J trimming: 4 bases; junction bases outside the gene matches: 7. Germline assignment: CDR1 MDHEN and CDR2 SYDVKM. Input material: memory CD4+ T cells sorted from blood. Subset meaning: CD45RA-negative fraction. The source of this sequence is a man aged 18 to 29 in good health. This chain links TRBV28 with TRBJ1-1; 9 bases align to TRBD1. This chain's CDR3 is CASSLSAGTGITEAFF. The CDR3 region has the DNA TGTGCCAGCAGTTTATCCGCCGGGACAGGGATCACTGAAGCTTTCTTT.